The 25 T cell receptor beta chains below all came from one sample that was sequenced in a study of vaccination and CD4 T cells after COVID-19. Their cognate antigens are unknown. The treatment here: 10-day PBMC culture with coronavirus spike peptide pools or control peptides (ViraFEST assay). With the Oncomine TCR Beta short-read assay, DNA from cultured CD4+ T cells was sequenced. TCRdb reprocessed the PCR reads via MiXCR and lists one record per CDR3 protein. Of 13,000 or so distinct CDR3 sequences detected, 74% appear once; the ten largest clones hold approximately 31%. Sequences were obtained from CD4+ T cells from blood, cultured in vitro. The source of these receptors is a human donor who had recovered from COVID-19.

V usage is TRBV7-9 and J usage is TRBJ2-2, with 10 nucleotides matching TRBD1. The CDR3 length is 18 residues. Germline V gene lookup returns CDR1 SEHNR and CDR2 FQNEAQ (reference sequence). The ends lost 1 base at V and 5 bases at J; junction bases unmatched: 10. The CDR3 nucleotides read TGTGCCAGCAGCTTAGGGGCTCTCTGGGGACAGGGGACCGGGGAGCTGTTTTTT. It yields the protein CASSLGALWGQGTGELFF.

This chain connects TRBV7-3 to TRBJ1-2; 7 bases align to TRBD1. This CDR3 is 14 amino acids long. Trimming cost V 3 bases and J 5 bases; bases outside gene matches: 6. CDR1 and CDR2 (germline): SGHTA, FQGTGA. Here the CDR3 reads CASSFDRVGYGYTF. For the CDR3, the DNA is TGTGCCAGCAGCTTCGACAGGGTTGGTTATGGCTACACCTTC.

By proportion, this clonotype is medium-sized. The rearrangement links TRBV28 to TRBJ2-7, with TRBD2 matching over 11 bases. V trimming: 7 bases; J trimming: 0 bases; junction bases outside the gene matches: 5. This CDR3 contains 15 residues. The V gene's germline CDR1 is MDHEN and CDR2 SYDVKM. The CDR3 sequence: CASIAGTSGSYEQYF. The CDR3 nucleotides are TGTGCCAGCATTGCCGGGACTAGCGGCTCCTACGAGCAGTACTTC.

The chain has TRBV28 and TRBJ1-2; perhaps TRBD1 as D (5 bases). The CDR3 sequence is 13 residues long. CDR1 is MDHEN, CDR2 SYDVKM, per germline. Trimming removed 8 bases from V and 5 bases from J, with 15 bases in between. Written as DNA, the CDR3 is TGTGCCAGCTGGGTGGGGCCGGGTTATGGCTACACCTTC. Protein product: CASWVGPGYGYTF.

V and J are TRBV7-8 and TRBJ1-3; D call uncertain. The CDR3 runs to 15 residues. Germline V gene sequence: CDR1 SGHVS, CDR2 FQNEAQ. V lost 5 bases and J 2 bases, leaving 13 bases between the germline ends. This chain's CDR3 is CASSARTSPGNTIYF. The CDR3 bases are TGTGCCAGCAGCGCGAGAACGTCCCCTGGAAACACCATATATTTT.

The genes are TRBV7-2 and TRBJ1-1, with D tentatively TRBD1 (5 bases). Germline CDR1 and CDR2: SGHTA and FQGNSA. V lost 5 bases and J 2 bases, leaving 12 bases between the germline ends. The CDR3 has 14 residues. CDR3 protein: CASSDREDNTEAFF. The CDR3 DNA sequence: TGTGCCAGCAGCGACAGAGAAGATAACACTGAAGCTTTCTTT.

The chain uses TRBV20-1 and TRBJ1-2, with a weak D call TRBD1 (6 bases). The ends were cut back, 3 bases at V and 0 bases at J, with 14 bases in the middle. Germline V gene data show CDR1 as DFQATT and CDR2 as SNEGSKA (reference sequence). The CDR3 is made up of 15 amino acids. CDR3 region: CSAREGGLANYGYTF. CDR3 bases: TGCAGTGCTAGGGAGGGGGGACTCGCTAACTATGGCTACACCTTC.

This chain joins TRBV11-2 and TRBJ1-6; D is undetermined. Germline V gene lookup returns CDR1 SGHAT and CDR2 FQNNGV. V lost 4 bases and J lost 8, with 33 bases in between. The CDR3 length is 21 residues. CDR3 sequence reads: CASSYRRPLKTLRAYDSPLHF. The CDR3 nucleotides read TGTGCCAGCAGCTACCGAAGGCCGCTCAAGACCTTAAGGGCTTATGATTCACCCCTCCACTTT.

This clonotype appeared a few times. This chain links TRBV27 with TRBJ1-5, with 9 nucleotides matching TRBD1. Germline V gives CDR1 MNHEY, CDR2 SMNVEV (reference sequence). The V gene end was trimmed by 5 bases and the J gene end by 0 bases; junction bases not matched to a gene: 11. The CDR3 has 18 amino acids. The CDR3, as DNA: TGTGCCAGCAGTGGGGGGGACAGGGAGTTCTATAGCAATCAGCCCCAGCATTTT. It yields the protein CASSGGDREFYSNQPQHF.

The rearrangement uses TRBV7-2 and TRBJ2-4; a weak D match, TRBD1 (5 bases). The CDR3 loop spans 13 amino acids. Germline values: CDR1 SGHTA, CDR2 FQGNSA. Trimming cost V 8 bases and J 8 bases, with 16 bases left between them. CDR3 residues: CASGRALHHIQYF. DNA for the CDR3: TGTGCCAGCGGCAGGGCCTTACATCACATTCAGTACTTC.

The gene calls are TRBV24-1 and TRBJ2-2, with D unclear. The germline V gene encodes CDR1 KGHDR and CDR2 SFDVKD. The CDR3 consists of 12 residues. Trimming removed 4 bases at V and 7 bases at J, with 6 bases between. The CDR3: CATSEEVGELFF. The CDR3 region has the DNA TGTGCCACCAGTGAAGAGGTCGGGGAGCTGTTTTTT.

The chain has TRBV2 and TRBJ1-6; D call uncertain. V was pared by 2 bases and J by 14 bases, with 19 bases between. CDR3 length equals 15 residues. The germline V gene encodes CDR1 SNHLY and CDR2 FYNNEI. The CDR3 is CASSEPFSFREALHF. The CDR3 region has the DNA TGTGCCAGCAGTGAACCCTTTTCTTTTAGGGAGGCCCTCCACTTT.

CDR3 in DNA: TGTGCCAGCAGGCCACTAGCGGGGGGTACCTACGAGCAGTACTTC. Encoded protein: CASRPLAGGTYEQYF. The V call is TRBV27, the J call TRBJ2-7, with 12 bases identical to TRBD2. V shed 6 bases, J shed 2 bases, and the junction held 5 bases outside the gene matches. Germline-derived CDR1 and CDR2 are MNHEY and SMNVEV (reference sequence). The CDR3 is 15 amino acids.

This clonotype came up a few times. This sequence joins TRBV24-1 and TRBJ2-2, with D possibly matching TRBD2 (6 bases). Germline CDR1 KGHDR, CDR2 SFDVKD. Trimming left V 8 bases short and J 5 bases short, with 14 bases between. The length of the CDR3 is 14 residues. CDR3 loop: CATTHGGGTGELFF. In DNA, the CDR3 is TGTGCCACCACCCATGGAGGAGGGACCGGGGAGCTGTTTTTT.

This clonotype was counted a few times. This chain links TRBV20-1 with TRBJ1-1, with 9 bases that match TRBD1. CDR1 and CDR2 (germline): DFQATT, SNEGSKA (reference sequence). The CDR3 runs to 13 residues. CDR3: CICGDRVKAEAFF. The CDR3 coding sequence is TGCATTTGCGGGGACAGGGTAAAGGCTGAAGCTTTCTTT.

The V call is TRBV7-2, the J call TRBJ2-7, with 8 positions matching TRBD1. The CDR3 runs 13 residues. The J segment lost 3 bases and the V segment lost 3 bases, leaving 1 base of the junction unmatched. The germline V gene encodes CDR1 SGHTA and CDR2 FQGNSA. CDR3 region: CASSFGQGYEQYF. CDR3 DNA: TGTGCCAGCAGCTTCGGACAGGGCTACGAGCAGTACTTC. The full variable domain, its missing parts supplied by reference TRBV7-2 and TRBJ2-7, is GAGVSQSPSNKVTEKGKDVELRCDPISGHTALYWYRQSLGQGLEFLIYFQGNSAPDKSGLPSDRFSAERTGGSVSTLTIQRTQQEDSAVYLCASSFGQGYEQYFGPGTRLTVT.

This chain connects TRBV19 to TRBJ2-3; D not resolved. The CDR3 covers 11 residues. Germline V gene sequence: CDR1 LNHDA, CDR2 SQIVND (reference sequence). Trimming pared 3 bases from V and 6 bases from J, leaving 4 bases between. The DNA for the CDR3 is TGTGCCAGTAGTATCGTTGATACGCAGTATTTT. It translates to CASSIVDTQYF.

The V call is TRBV11-2, the J call TRBJ2-1; a possible D gene is TRBD2 (7 bases). Germline V lookup: CDR1 SGHAT, CDR2 FQNNGV. This CDR3 is 15 amino acids long. Trimming left V 3 bases short and J 8 bases short, with 17 bases between. The CDR3 region has the DNA TGTGCCAGCAGCTTTACGGGGGGAAAGGGGGATGAGCAGTTCTTC. Translating gives CASSFTGGKGDEQFF. Full variable domain (missing parts from reference TRBV11-2 and TRBJ2-1): EAGVAQSPRYKIIEKRQSVAFWCNPISGHATLYWYQQILGQGPKLLIQFQNNGVVDDSQLPKDRFSAERLKGVDSTLKIQPAKLEDSAVYLCASSFTGGKGDEQFFGPGTRLTVL.

Only one count was recorded for this clonotype. This rearrangement joins TRBV6-2 or TRBV6-3 to TRBJ1-2; 10 bases line up with TRBD1. Looked up from germline, CDR1 is MNHEY and CDR2 is SVGEGT. The CDR3 contains 14 residues. The J segment lost 7 bases and the V segment lost 5 bases, leaving 7 bases of the junction unmatched. The CDR3 DNA reads as TGTGCCAGCAGTACTCTCCGGGACAGGGGTGGCTACACCTTC. This codes for CASSTLRDRGGYTF.

The chain is built from TRBV7-2 and TRBJ2-4; the match to TRBD2 covers 12 bases. This CDR3 is 17 amino acids long. Germline CDR1 reads SGHTA; CDR2 reads FQGNSA. Losses at the gene ends were 3 bases for V and 2 bases for J; bases not matched to a gene: 5. The CDR3, as DNA: TGTGCCAGCAGCTTGGACCTAGCGGGAGGGCCCAAAAACATTCAGTACTTC. Protein product: CASSLDLAGGPKNIQYF.

The table lists this clonotype with a few counts. The chain is built from TRBV27 and TRBJ2-5; 15 bases line up with TRBD2. CDR3 length equals 17 residues. The V gene end was trimmed by 4 bases and the J gene end by 4 bases; junction bases not matched to a gene: 7. CDR1 is MNHEY and CDR2 is SMNVEV in the germline V gene (reference sequence). The CDR3 is CASSSPGLAGGRETQYF. The CDR3 DNA reads TGTGCCAGCAGTTCCCCAGGACTAGCGGGAGGGCGAGAGACCCAGTACTTC.

The rearrangement joins TRBV20-1 to TRBJ1-5; D remains ambiguous. With 0 bases removed from V and 9 bases from J, the gap between germline ends came to 12 bases. Germline CDR1 reads DFQATT; CDR2 reads SNEGSKA (reference sequence). The length of the CDR3 is 13 residues. As DNA, the CDR3 is TGCAGTGCTAGAGATCAAGGGAAATGGCCCCAGCATTTT. Amino acid sequence: CSARDQGKWPQHF.

The chain couples TRBV20-1 to TRBJ1-1; D uncertain. The CDR3 is 15 amino acids. Germline CDR1 DFQATT, CDR2 SNEGSKA (reference sequence). The V gene lost 4 bases and the J gene lost 0 bases, with 15 bases spanning the gap. The CDR3: CSAKREGVMNTEAFF. In DNA, the CDR3 is TGCAGTGCTAAAAGGGAAGGCGTGATGAACACTGAAGCTTTCTTT.

The V call is TRBV7-9, the J call TRBJ1-2, with TRBD1 identical over 7 bases. The CDR3 totals 15 residues. The V segment lost 5 bases and the J segment 1 base; nucleotides outside the gene matches: 7. Looked up from germline, CDR1 is SEHNR and CDR2 is FQNEAQ (reference sequence). CDR3 residues: CASSPRTGLNYGYTF. The CDR3, as DNA: TGTGCCAGCAGCCCACGGACAGGACTTAACTATGGCTACACCTTC.

This clonotype was seen only a few times. The V gene is TRBV6-1, the J gene TRBJ1-5, with D unresolved. From germline, CDR1 is MNHNS and CDR2 SASEGT. V was pared by 5 bases and J by 10 bases, with 18 bases between. The CDR3 is 14 amino acids. CDR3 sequence: CASSRPEGDRPQHF. The DNA of the CDR3 is TGTGCCAGCAGTCGTCCGGAGGGTGATCGCCCCCAGCATTTT.